Sequencing of this TCR beta chain was carried out in a study of CD8 T cells in ankylosing spondylitis. Points from the study as a whole: A CD8+ phenotype characterized the disease-linked clones, which were relatively rare in peripheral blood. Earlier reports found some motif variants in synovial fluid and blood in reactive arthritis. The study identified a TCR beta motif of under ten highly homologous variants that appeared characteristic of ankylosing spondylitis blood. Disease-linked clones reportedly showed significant enrichment in matched ankylosing spondylitis synovial fluid.

This CDR3 contains 14 residues. J lost 10 bases, V lost 6 bases, and 10 bases had no gene match. Germline assignment: CDR1 MNHEY and CDR2 SMNVEV (reference sequence). A note on this clonotype: Its antigen is unidentified.

By quantitative 5'-RACE with molecular barcodes, the TCR beta libraries were made. TCRdb recomputed calls from the 5' RACE reads with MiXCR, one row per CDR3 protein. The sample holds about 330,000 distinct CDR3 sequences, around 8% seen once. The source material was blood, either unsorted or a sorted T cell fraction (not recorded which). The sequence was collected from a male donor with ankylosing spondylitis. The genes are TRBV27 and TRBJ1-3; 9 bases match TRBD1. The CDR3 protein is CASSRGQGGSTIYF. The CDR3 DNA sequence: TGTGCCAGCAGCCGGGGACAGGGCGGGTCGACCATATATTTT.